The T cell receptor (beta chain) under discussion was sequenced for a study of OX40 agonist ivuxolimab in advanced cancers. General study points: The study found that CD8+ T cells averaged more expanded clones than CD4+. At doses 0.1 to 3.0 mg/kg, CD4+ and CD8+ clones expanded.

Assay used: immunoSEQ multiplex PCR; TCRdb lists only in-frame clones, some missing. The repertoire includes nearly 110,000 clones, under 95% of them detected once, and roughly 1.1% sits in the top ten. About this clone: Its antigen is unknown.

Per germline, CDR1 SNHLY and CDR2 FYNNEI. The CDR3 consists of 14 residues. The J segment lost 7 bases and the V segment lost 8 bases, leaving 8 bases of the junction unmatched. The origin of this receptor is an adult with an advanced solid tumor such as melanoma, head and neck, liver or kidney cancer. This chain joins TRBV2 and TRBJ1-5; 10 nucleotides agree with TRBD1. The sample here was CD4+ or CD8+ T cells sorted from blood, taken in a trial of the OX40 agonist ivuxolimab. The CDR3 DNA sequence: TGTGCCAGCTCAAGACAGGGGGCTGAGCAGCCCCAGCATTTT. Encoded protein: CASSRQGAEQPQHF. Filled out from reference TRBV2 and TRBJ1-5, the complete variable domain reads EPEVTQTPSHQVTQMGQEVILRCVPISNHLYFYWYRQILGQKVEFLVSFYNNEISEKSEIFDDQFSVERPDGSNFTLKIRSTKLEDSAMYFCASSRQGAEQPQHFGDGTRLSIL.